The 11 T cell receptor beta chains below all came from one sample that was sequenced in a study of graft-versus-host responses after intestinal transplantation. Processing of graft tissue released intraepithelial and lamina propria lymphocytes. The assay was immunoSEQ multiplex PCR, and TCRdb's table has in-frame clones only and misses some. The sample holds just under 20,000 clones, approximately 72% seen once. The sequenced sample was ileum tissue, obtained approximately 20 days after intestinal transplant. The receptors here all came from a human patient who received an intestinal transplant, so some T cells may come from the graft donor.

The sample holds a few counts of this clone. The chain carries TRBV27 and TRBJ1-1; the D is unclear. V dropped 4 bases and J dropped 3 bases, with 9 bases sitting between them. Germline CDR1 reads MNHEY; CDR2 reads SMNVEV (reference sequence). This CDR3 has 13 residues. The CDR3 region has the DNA TGTGCCAGCAGTTGGGTCAGGCACACTGAAGCTTTCTTT. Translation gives CASSWVRHTEAFF.

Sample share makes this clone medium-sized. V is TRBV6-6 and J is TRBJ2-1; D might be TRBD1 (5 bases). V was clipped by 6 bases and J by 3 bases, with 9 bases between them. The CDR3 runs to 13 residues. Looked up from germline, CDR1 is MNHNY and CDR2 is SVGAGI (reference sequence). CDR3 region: CASSPTVYNEQFF. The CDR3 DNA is TGTGCCAGCAGCCCGACAGTCTACAATGAGCAGTTCTTC.

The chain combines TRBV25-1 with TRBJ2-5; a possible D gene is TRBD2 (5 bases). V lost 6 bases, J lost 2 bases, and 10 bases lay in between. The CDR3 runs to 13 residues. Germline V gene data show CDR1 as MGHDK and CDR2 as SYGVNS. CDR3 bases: TGTGCCAGCAGGAGACGGGGACAAGAGACCCAGTACTTC. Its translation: CASRRRGQETQYF.

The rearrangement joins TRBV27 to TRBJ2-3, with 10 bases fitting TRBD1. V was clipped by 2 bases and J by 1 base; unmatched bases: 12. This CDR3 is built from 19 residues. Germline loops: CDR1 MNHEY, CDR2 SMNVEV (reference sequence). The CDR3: CASSLKGQGIIERTDTQYF. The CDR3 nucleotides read TGTGCCAGCAGTTTAAAGGGACAGGGGATAATTGAGCGCACAGATACGCAGTATTTT.

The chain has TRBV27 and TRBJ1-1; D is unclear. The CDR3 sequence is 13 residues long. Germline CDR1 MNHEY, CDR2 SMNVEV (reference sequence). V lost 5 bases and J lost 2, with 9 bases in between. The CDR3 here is CASSHFANTEAFF. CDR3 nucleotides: TGTGCCAGCAGTCACTTTGCCAACACTGAAGCTTTCTTT.

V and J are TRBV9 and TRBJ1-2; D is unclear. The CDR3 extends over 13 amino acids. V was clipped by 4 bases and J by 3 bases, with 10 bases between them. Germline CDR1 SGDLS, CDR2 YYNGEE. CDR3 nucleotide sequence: TGTGCCAGCAGCCCGGACGGGGACTATGGCTACACCTTC. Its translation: CASSPDGDYGYTF.

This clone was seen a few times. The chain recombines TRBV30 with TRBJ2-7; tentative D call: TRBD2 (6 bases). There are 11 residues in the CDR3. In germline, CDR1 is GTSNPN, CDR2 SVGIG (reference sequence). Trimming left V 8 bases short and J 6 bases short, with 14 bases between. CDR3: CAQRFGGEQYF. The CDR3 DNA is TGTGCCCAACGGTTCGGGGGCGAGCAGTACTTC.

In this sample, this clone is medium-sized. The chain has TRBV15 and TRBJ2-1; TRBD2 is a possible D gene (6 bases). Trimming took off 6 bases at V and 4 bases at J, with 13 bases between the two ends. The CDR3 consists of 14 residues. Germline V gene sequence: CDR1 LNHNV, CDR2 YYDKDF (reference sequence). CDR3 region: CATRPKGLYNEQFF. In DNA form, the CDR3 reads TGTGCCACCAGGCCGAAGGGACTGTACAATGAGCAGTTCTTC. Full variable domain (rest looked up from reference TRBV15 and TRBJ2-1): DAMVIQNPRYQVTQFGKPVTLSCSQTLNHNVMYWYQQKSSQAPKLLFHYYDKDFNNEADTPDNFQSRRPNTSFCFLDIRSPGLGDTAMYLCATRPKGLYNEQFFGPGTRLTVL.

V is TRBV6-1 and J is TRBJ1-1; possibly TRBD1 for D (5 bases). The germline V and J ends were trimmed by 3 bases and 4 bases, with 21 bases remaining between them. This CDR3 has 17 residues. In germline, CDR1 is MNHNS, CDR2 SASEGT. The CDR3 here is CASSDRLIRVIFTEAFF. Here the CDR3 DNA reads TGTGCCAGCAGTGATCGGCTTATCAGGGTCATATTCACTGAAGCTTTCTTT.

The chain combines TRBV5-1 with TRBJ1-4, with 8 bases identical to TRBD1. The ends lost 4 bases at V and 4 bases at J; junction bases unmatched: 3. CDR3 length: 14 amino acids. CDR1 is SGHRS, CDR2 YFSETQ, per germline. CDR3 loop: CASSVQGGNEKLFF. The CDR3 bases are TGCGCCAGCAGCGTACAGGGGGGTAATGAAAAACTGTTTTTT.

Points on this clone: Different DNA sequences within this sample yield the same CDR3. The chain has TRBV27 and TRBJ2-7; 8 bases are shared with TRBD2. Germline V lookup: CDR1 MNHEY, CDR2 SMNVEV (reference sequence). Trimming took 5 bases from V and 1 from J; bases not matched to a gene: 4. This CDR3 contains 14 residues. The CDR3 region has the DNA TGTGCCAGCAGTCCGGGGGGGTCTTCCTACGAGCAGTACTTC. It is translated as CASSPGGSSYEQYF.